The 17 T cell receptor beta chains in this list originate from one sample, sequenced in a study of T cell changes during pregnancy in multiple sclerosis. Clones were read by immunoSEQ multiplex PCR, and TCRdb kept only the in-frame ones, dropping some. In the table there are fewer than 40,000 clones, 90% of which are singletons. The sequences come from CD8+ T cells from peripheral blood mononuclear cells, collected in the first trimester of pregnancy. All receptors come from a female donor with multiple sclerosis, enrolled in a pregnancy study.

The chain employs TRBV29-1 and TRBJ2-7; D perhaps matches TRBD2 (7 bases). CDR1 SQVTM and CDR2 ANQGSEA come from the germline V gene. The CDR3 extends over 12 amino acids. The germline V and J ends were trimmed by 5 bases and 5 bases, with 13 bases remaining between them. The CDR3 nucleotides are TGCAGCGTTTTTGGGGGGGCGAACGAGCAGTACTTC. Encoded protein: CSVFGGANEQYF.

The rearrangement joins TRBV30 to TRBJ2-1, with TRBD2 matching over 12 bases. This CDR3 has 19 amino acids. J was trimmed by 8 bases and V by 1 base; bases with no gene match: 18. The germline V gene encodes CDR1 GTSNPN and CDR2 SVGIG (reference sequence). This CDR3 is CAWSAKTGLAGGPGDEQFF. Here the CDR3 DNA reads TGTGCCTGGAGTGCCAAAACTGGGCTAGCGGGAGGGCCAGGGGATGAGCAGTTCTTC. The full variable domain, completed using reference TRBV30 and TRBJ2-1, is SQTIHQWPATLVQPVGSPLSLECTVEGTSNPNLYWYRQAAGRGLQLLFYSVGIGQISSEVPQNLSASRPQDRQFILSSKKLLLSDSGFYLCAWSAKTGLAGGPGDEQFFGPGTRLTVL.

The rearrangement uses TRBV7-9 and TRBJ2-2; weak D call: TRBD1 (5 bases). This CDR3 is built from 16 residues. The V gene lost 5 bases and the J gene lost 4 bases, with 17 bases spanning the gap. CDR1 is SEHNR and CDR2 is FQNEAQ in the germline V gene (reference sequence). The CDR3 sequence: CASSLGSRGSTGELFF. CDR3 nucleotides: TGTGCCAGCAGCCTTGGGTCAAGGGGATCCACCGGGGAGCTGTTTTTT.

This chain connects TRBV19 to TRBJ1-5; TRBD1 matches at 7 bases. In germline, CDR1 is LNHDA, CDR2 SQIVND (reference sequence). The CDR3 runs 12 residues. Trimming at V came to 10 bases and at J to 4 bases, leaving 4 bases not matched to a gene. The DNA for the CDR3 is TGTGCCACCGAGACAGGGAATCAGCCCCAGCATTTT. Encoded protein: CATETGNQPQHF.

The J gene is TRBJ2-1, the V gene TRBV7-8, with 8 bases lining up with TRBD1. The CDR3 has 14 amino acids. CDR1 and CDR2 (germline): SGHVS, FQNEAQ. The junction had 6 bases not matched to a gene; V was cut back by 2 bases and J by 9 bases. CDR3 DNA: TGTGCCAGCAGCTTAAACCAGGGGGCGGCTGAGCAGTTCTTC. The encoded protein is CASSLNQGAAEQFF.

The J gene is TRBJ2-5, the V gene TRBV7-9, with no clear D. The CDR3 loop spans 13 amino acids. The ends were cut back, 1 base at V and 4 bases at J, with 7 bases in the middle. CDR1 and CDR2 (germline): SEHNR, FQNEAQ (reference sequence). The CDR3 loop is CASSLVLLETQYF. The CDR3 DNA reads as TGTGCCAGCAGCTTAGTCCTCCTAGAGACCCAGTACTTC. Looking up the rest from reference TRBV7-9 and TRBJ2-5 gives the full variable domain: DTGVSQNPRHKITKRGQNVTFRCDPISEHNRLYWYRQTLGQGPEFLTYFQNEAQLEKSRLLSDRFSAERPKGSFSTLEIQRTEQGDSAMYLCASSLVLLETQYFGPGTRLLVL.

This clone was seen just once. The V and J genes are TRBV28 and TRBJ2-3; possibly TRBD1 for D (6 bases). This CDR3 is built from 16 residues. Germline assignment: CDR1 MDHEN and CDR2 SYDVKM. Trimming left V 4 bases short and J 0 bases short, with 14 bases between. The CDR3 bases are TGTGCCAGCAGTTCACCGACAGGACGGAGCACAGATACGCAGTATTTT. Translating it yields CASSSPTGRSTDTQYF.

This clone was seen just once. This chain joins TRBV15 and TRBJ2-7, with 11 nucleotides matching TRBD2. CDR3 length equals 16 residues. CDR1 LNHNV and CDR2 YYDKDF come from the germline V gene (reference sequence). V was pared by 5 bases and J by 3 bases, with 9 bases of the junction left unmatched. The CDR3 coding sequence is TGTGCCACCAGCGTCAGCTCCGGGACTAGCGGCTACGAGCAGTACTTC. It translates to CATSVSSGTSGYEQYF.

The chain uses TRBV27 and TRBJ1-5; no firm D call. The V gene lost 5 bases and the J gene lost 1 base, with 12 bases spanning the gap. CDR1 MNHEY and CDR2 SMNVEV come from the germline V gene (reference sequence). This CDR3 comprises 15 residues. CDR3 region: CASSRVRSSNQPQHF. CDR3 DNA: TGTGCCAGCAGTCGCGTACGGTCCAGCAATCAGCCCCAGCATTTT.

The rearrangement uses TRBV11-3 and TRBJ2-1; D ambiguous. Trimming shortened V by 2 bases and J by 10 bases, and 9 bases separated the two germline ends. Germline CDR1 and CDR2: SGHNT and YENEEA. CDR3 length equals 12 residues. The CDR3 reads CASSLNPLEQFF. CDR3 nucleotides: TGTGCCAGCAGCTTAAATCCACTAGAGCAGTTCTTC.

This chain links TRBV4-2 with TRBJ2-1; 14 bases map to TRBD2. The CDR3 spans 15 residues. The V segment lost 4 bases and the J segment 5 bases; nucleotides outside the gene matches: 1. Germline lookup yields CDR1 LGHNA and CDR2 YNFKEQ. The CDR3 here is CASSRLAGGNNEQFF. The CDR3 DNA is TGTGCCAGCAGCCGACTAGCGGGAGGGAACAATGAGCAGTTCTTC.

The gene calls are TRBV21-1 and TRBJ2-7; no DNA check was done on the table's D call, TRBD2. TRBV21-1 is flagged as a pseudogene. The CDR3 length is 14 residues. The CDR3 loop is CASSNRIGFYEQYF. The CDR3 DNA reads TGTGCCAGCAGCAATAGGATCGGGTTCTACGAGCAGTACTTC.

The V gene is TRBV28, the J gene TRBJ2-5; TRBD2 aligns across 7 bases. Germline loops: CDR1 MDHEN, CDR2 SYDVKM. This CDR3 region has 16 residues. Losses at the gene ends were 5 bases for V and 3 bases for J; bases not matched to a gene: 12. CDR3 nucleotide sequence: TGTGCCAGCAGTCCCGTGTTTTCGCGGGAGAAAGAGACCCAGTACTTC. It yields the protein CASSPVFSREKETQYF.

The rearrangement uses TRBV6-5 and TRBJ2-7; no definite D call. The CDR3 is made up of 12 amino acids. CDR1 and CDR2 from the germline V gene are MNHEY and SVGAGI. Trimming took off 4 bases at V and 5 bases at J, with 9 bases between the two ends. This CDR3 is CASSSPSNEQYF. The CDR3 region has the DNA TGTGCCAGCAGTTCCCCTAGTAACGAGCAGTACTTC.

The J gene is TRBJ2-2, the V gene TRBV19; D gene ambiguous. V was cut by 2 bases and J by 4 bases, with 8 bases left in between. The CDR3 spans 14 residues. The germline CDR1 and CDR2 sequences are LNHDA and SQIVND (reference sequence). For the CDR3, the DNA is TGTGCCAGTAGTATATCCGGCGGCACCGGGGAGCTGTTTTTT. Translating gives CASSISGGTGELFF.

The rearrangement links TRBV27 to TRBJ2-1; possibly TRBD2 for D (5 bases). Trimming stripped 3 bases from V and 3 bases from J, with 6 bases between. Germline V gene lookup returns CDR1 MNHEY and CDR2 SMNVEV (reference sequence). The CDR3 runs to 13 residues. DNA of the CDR3: TGTGCCAGCAGTTTGGCGGGCTACAATGAGCAGTTCTTC. Translated: CASSLAGYNEQFF.

The chain joins TRBV4-3 to TRBJ2-2; possible D gene TRBD1, 5 bases. The CDR3 length is 16 residues. Germline V lookup: CDR1 LGHNA, CDR2 YSLEER. Between the trimmed V and J ends, which lost 3 bases and 0 bases, there was a span of 11 bases. CDR3 in DNA: TGCGCCAGCAGCCAGTACAGGCTCACGAACACCGGGGAGCTGTTTTTT. This encodes CASSQYRLTNTGELFF.